Below, 10 T cell receptor beta chains from the same sample are listed, as sequenced in a study of blood T cells in healthy people across ages. With a J-beta primer mix and a sample-barcoded 5' primer, a second PCR ran 7 to 11 cycles. MiXCR, applied by TCRdb to the 5' RACE reads, yields one record per CDR3 protein. The table includes fewer than 950,000 distinct CDR3 sequences, about 34% detected once. Sequenced sample: blood. These receptors originate from a young man in good health.

The rearrangement joins TRBV2 to TRBJ2-5; no reliable D call. The germline CDR1 and CDR2 sequences are SNHLY and FYNNEI. The CDR3 has 13 residues. Trimming removed 4 bases at V and 9 bases at J, with 15 bases between. The DNA of the CDR3 is TGTGCCAGCAGTGCCACTGACACCGTCCCCCAGTACTTC. Translation gives CASSATDTVPQYF.

This clonotype was seen at least ten times. The rearrangement uses TRBV12-3 or TRBV12-4 and TRBJ2-5, with no clear D. This CDR3 comprises 13 residues. V was cut by 6 bases and J by 3 bases, with 11 bases left in between. In DNA, the CDR3 is TGTGCCAGCAGCCGCCTAGGAGAAGAGACCCAGTACTTC. It is translated as CASSRLGEETQYF.

V is TRBV6-2 or TRBV6-3 and J is TRBJ2-7, with D uncertain. V lost 0 bases, J lost 4 bases, and 7 bases lay in between. CDR1 is MNHEY, CDR2 SVGEGT, per germline. CDR3 length: 13 amino acids. DNA for the CDR3: TGTGCCAGCAGTTACTCTCCATTATACGAGCAGTACTTC. Translating gives CASSYSPLYEQYF.

This clonotype has more than one count but fewer than ten. The chain couples TRBV5-1 to TRBJ2-1; D unresolved. V lost 0 bases to trimming and J lost 7 bases, with 11 bases between them. The CDR3 covers 14 residues. Germline CDR1 is SGHRS and CDR2 is YFSETQ. This CDR3 reads CASSLGPGLNEQFF. In DNA form, the CDR3 reads TGCGCCAGCAGCTTGGGACCCGGGCTGAATGAGCAGTTCTTC.

This clonotype was counted many times. The gene calls are TRBV29-1 and TRBJ2-1, with D perhaps TRBD2 (6 bases). Germline CDR1 and CDR2: SQVTM and ANQGSEA. CDR3 length: 14 amino acids. V gave up 5 bases and J gave up 2 bases, with 13 bases separating them. The CDR3 DNA reads as TGCAGCGTTCGCTCGGGACTTCCCTACAATGAGCAGTTCTTC. It encodes CSVRSGLPYNEQFF.

The chain combines TRBV6-5 with TRBJ2-2; a possible D gene is TRBD2 (6 bases). Germline V gives CDR1 MNHEY, CDR2 SVGAGI. The CDR3 runs 15 residues. V was clipped by 6 bases and J by 1 base, with 12 bases between them. The CDR3 DNA follows: TGTGCCAGCAGAACTAGGACTATGAACACCGGGGAGCTGTTTTTT. Protein product: CASRTRTMNTGELFF.

This clonotype was seen at least ten times. The chain carries TRBV2 and TRBJ1-1; D remains unclear. This CDR3 comprises 13 residues. Trimming removed 6 bases at V and 0 bases at J, with 8 bases between. CDR1 is SNHLY, CDR2 FYNNEI, per germline. CDR3 in amino acids: CASSATVNTEAFF. For the CDR3, the DNA is TGTGCCAGCAGCGCCACAGTGAACACTGAAGCTTTCTTT.

In this sample, this clonotype turned up a few times. This rearrangement joins TRBV7-2 to TRBJ1-2; 7 bases are shared with TRBD1. V trimming: 4 bases; J trimming: 8 bases; junction bases outside the gene matches: 7. The CDR3 covers 13 residues. The germline CDR1 and CDR2 sequences are SGHTA and FQGNSA. This CDR3 reads CASSSGGEWGYTF. The DNA of the CDR3 is TGTGCCAGCAGCTCAGGGGGAGAATGGGGCTACACCTTC.

The genes are TRBV4-2 and TRBJ2-2, with 9 bases that match TRBD2. Germline CDR1 reads LGHNA; CDR2 reads YNFKEQ. V dropped 0 bases and J dropped 5; count of bases not matched to a gene: 7. The CDR3 totals 17 residues. CDR3 sequence: CASSQEGGTSSTGELFF. In DNA form, the CDR3 reads TGTGCCAGCAGCCAAGAGGGGGGGACTAGCTCAACCGGGGAGCTGTTTTTT.

V is TRBV7-2 and J is TRBJ2-1; D unclear. The CDR3 spans 15 residues. The germline V gene has CDR1 SGHTA and CDR2 FQGNSA. V dropped 1 base and J dropped 4 bases, with 11 bases sitting between them. The CDR3 loop reads CASSLGYSRYNEQFF. CDR3 coding DNA: TGTGCCAGCAGCTTAGGGTATTCTAGGTACAATGAGCAGTTCTTC. Full variable domain (remainder filled in from reference TRBV7-2 and TRBJ2-1): GAGVSQSPSNKVTEKGKDVELRCDPISGHTALYWYRQSLGQGLEFLIYFQGNSAPDKSGLPSDRFSAERTGGSVSTLTIQRTQQEDSAVYLCASSLGYSRYNEQFFGPGTRLTVL.